A selection of T cell receptor beta chains follows, all from one sample in a study of blood T cell repertoires in COVID-19. TCRdb keeps only in-frame clones here, not all; method: immunoSEQ multiplex PCR. The sample contains hundreds of thousands of clones, 85% to 90% of which appear only once. Sequencing input: PBMCs or T cells enriched from blood (not recorded which). The receptors shown here come from a woman under 30 who had recovered from COVID-19. Each CDR3 is given with its conserved first and last residue. A D gene is named only where the DNA matches it firmly. Where a row states a size, it is once, few, many or the class of an expanded clone; other rows omit it.

clone_size d_call j_call cdr3_length v_call cdr3_nt cdr3_aa
. . TRBJ2-1 12 TRBV2 TGTGCCAGCGGCAAAGACATCGTGGGGCAGTTCTTC CASGKDIVGQFF
. . TRBJ1-3 13 TRBV6-5 TGTGCCAGCAGTTCCCTCTCTGGAAACACCATATATTTT CASSSLSGNTIYF
. . TRBJ1-1 15 TRBV19 TGTGCCAGTAGTACCCGCAGGGGCTATAACACTGAAGCTTTCTTT CASSTRRGYNTEAFF
. TRBD1 TRBJ2-7 12 TRBV5-4 TGTGCCAGCAGCTTGGGACAGGGAGAGCAGTACTTC CASSLGQGEQYF
few TRBD1 TRBJ2-2 15 TRBV7-9 TGTGCCAGCAGCTTAGACAGGGGCGCCACCGGGGAGCTGTTTTTT CASSLDRGATGELFF
few . TRBJ1-6 13 TRBV19 TGTGCCAGTGGACAGACTTATAATTCACCCCTCCACTTT CASGQTYNSPLHF
. . TRBJ1-5 16 TRBV11-2 TGTGCCAGCAGCTTAGACAACTTGGGAGGGAATCAGCCCCAGCATTTT CASSLDNLGGNQPQHF
. . TRBJ1-2 16 TRBV7-9 TGTGCCAGCAGCTTCGCTTTGACAGTCCCTGACTATGGCTACACCTTC CASSFALTVPDYGYTF
. . TRBJ2-5 12 TRBV11-2 TGTGCCAGCAGCCCAGTTGAAGAGACCCAGTACTTC CASSPVEETQYF
. TRBD1 TRBJ1-1 17 TRBV7-8 TGTGCCAGCAGCTTAGTCGCTTTGGGACAGAAGAACACTGAAGCTTTCTTT CASSLVALGQKNTEAFF
. TRBD1 TRBJ1-5 14 TRBV20-1 TGCAGTGCTAGTGAAGGACAGGAGAATCAGCCCCAGCATTTT CSASEGQENQPQHF
. TRBD1 TRBJ1-6 14 TRBV13 TGTGCCAGCAGCTTAAAAAGGGGGCATGAACCCCTCCACTTT CASSLKRGHEPLHF
. . TRBJ2-7 13 TRBV28 TGTGCCAGCACCTTGGGGGCCCTAGGCGAGCAGTACTTC CASTLGALGEQYF
. . TRBJ1-2 15 TRBV5-1 TGCGCCAGCAGTTCGGCCCAGGGCCTAGCGGGTGGCTACACCTTC CASSSAQGLAGGYTF
. TRBD1 TRBJ2-7 16 TRBV14 TGTGCCAGCAGCCAAAGCGGGACAGGGGTATACTACGAGCAGTACTTC CASSQSGTGVYYEQYF
. TRBD1 TRBJ1-2 15 TRBV2 TGTGCCAGCAGTGATGTGGCAGGGGGCGGCTATGGCTACACCTTC CASSDVAGGGYGYTF
. TRBD2 TRBJ2-7 15 TRBV5-1 TGCGCCAGCAGCTTCGAGCGGGGGGTCTCCTACGAGCAGTACTTC CASSFERGVSYEQYF